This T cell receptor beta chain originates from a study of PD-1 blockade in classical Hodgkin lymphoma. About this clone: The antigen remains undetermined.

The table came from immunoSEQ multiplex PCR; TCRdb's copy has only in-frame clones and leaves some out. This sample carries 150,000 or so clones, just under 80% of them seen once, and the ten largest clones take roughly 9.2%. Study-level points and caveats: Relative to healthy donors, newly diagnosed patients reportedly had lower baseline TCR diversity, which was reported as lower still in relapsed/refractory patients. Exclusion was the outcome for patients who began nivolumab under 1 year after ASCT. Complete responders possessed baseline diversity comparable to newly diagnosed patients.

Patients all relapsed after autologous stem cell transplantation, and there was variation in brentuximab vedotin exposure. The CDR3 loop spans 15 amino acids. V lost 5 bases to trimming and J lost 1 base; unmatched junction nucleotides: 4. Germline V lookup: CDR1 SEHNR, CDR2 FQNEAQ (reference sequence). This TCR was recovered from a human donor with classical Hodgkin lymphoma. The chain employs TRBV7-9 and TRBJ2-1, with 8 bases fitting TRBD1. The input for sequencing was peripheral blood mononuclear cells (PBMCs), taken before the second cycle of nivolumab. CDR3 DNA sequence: TGTGCCAGCAGCCCGACAGGGGTTTCCTACAATGAGCAGTTCTTC. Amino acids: CASSPTGVSYNEQFF.